This T cell receptor (beta chain) was identified in a study of post-analysis software for immune sequencing data. Study observations and caveats: Five TRBV segments, including TRBV5-6, TRBV5-1 and TRBV20-1, were more frequent in patients than controls.

This clonotype was seen a handful of times. Its specificity is unknown. The germline V and J ends were trimmed by 4 bases and 2 bases, with 13 bases remaining between them. Germline CDR1 SGHRS, CDR2 YFSETQ. The CDR3 is 14 residues long. Carried by the TCR beta cDNA libraries were unique molecular identifiers. Using its own MiXCR run on the PCR reads, TCRdb lists one record per CDR3 protein. The sample lists about 770,000 distinct CDR3 sequences; around 46% were seen once. The sequencing sample was made of blood. The V call is TRBV5-1, the J call TRBJ2-7, with D possibly TRBD2 on 5 matching bases. This clonotype was obtained from a girl aged 5-17 years with multiple sclerosis. The DNA for the CDR3 is TGCGCCAGCAGCGCCCTAGACGGGACCTACGAGCAGTACTTC. It specifies CASSALDGTYEQYF. Complete variable domain (other parts from reference TRBV5-1 and TRBJ2-7): KAGVTQTPRYLIKTRGQQVTLSCSPISGHRSVSWYQQTPGQGLQFLFEYFSETQRNKGNFPGRFSGRQFSNSRSEMNVSTLELGDSALYLCASSALDGTYEQYFGPGTRLTVT.